This is a list of T cell receptor beta chains from one sample in a study of breast tumors, draining lymph nodes, adjacent tissues. TCRdb recomputed calls from the multiplex PCR reads with MiXCR, one row per CDR3 protein. The sample yields tens of thousands of distinct CDR3 sequences, approximately 61% seen once. What was sequenced was tumor-adjacent breast tissue. These receptors were collected from a female donor with breast cancer. Some clones in this sample may be carry-over from other donors' samples. Each CDR3 is given without its conserved first and last residue.

V gene	J gene	CDR3 protein
TRBV25-1	TRBJ1-6	ASSTDVYNSPLH
TRBV24-1	TRBJ1-2	ATSDPTESYGYT
TRBV18	TRBJ2-1	ASSPSGAEGGSEQF
TRBV5-4	TRBJ1-2	ASNLRTDGYT
TRBV19	TRBJ2-1	ASTPDSAYNEQF
TRBV19	TRBJ2-5	ASSPGLAGGGETQY
TRBV7-2	TRBJ2-7	ASSSTGGSYEQY
TRBV11-2	TRBJ2-1	ASSLDFGQF
TRBV5-5	TRBJ2-1	ASSLASSPYNEQF
TRBV10-3	TRBJ2-1	AIRTRDSSYNEQF
TRBV20-1	TRBJ1-6	SARDSGAPLH
TRBV24-1	TRBJ1-2	ATSGTPGQTSRNYGYT
TRBV12-3/TRBV12-4	TRBJ1-2	ASTPGTVAGSYT
TRBV5-8	TRBJ1-6	ASSLARWSSYNSPLH
TRBV7-2	TRBJ2-7	ASSLEGGYEQY
TRBV20-1	TRBJ1-4	SARAGTVDEKLF
TRBV7-9	TRBJ2-1	ASSGTSKQL
TRBV7-9	TRBJ2-5	ASSLVSETQY
TRBV29-1	TRBJ2-7	SVVGGGEQY
TRBV20-1	TRBJ2-7	SARSDRHAIPYEQY